This T cell receptor beta chain was recorded in a study of T cell changes during pregnancy in multiple sclerosis. Sequencing used immunoSEQ multiplex PCR; TCRdb keeps in-frame clones, though not all of them. This table has 35,000 to 50,000 clones, more than 85% appearing once. Germline CDR1 reads SGHDN; CDR2 reads FVKESK. After removal of 4 bases from V and 5 bases from J, the junction contained 3 bases not matched to a gene. The CDR3 spans 13 residues. V gene TRBV14 combines with J gene TRBJ2-3, with 7 bases that match TRBD1. The source material was CD4+ T cells from peripheral blood mononuclear cells, sampled after pregnancy. The clonotype originates from a female donor in good health, enrolled as a control in a pregnancy study. CDR3 sequence reads: CASSPQGQDTQYF. CDR3 DNA: TGTGCCAGCAGCCCACAGGGGCAAGATACGCAGTATTTT.